Presented here are 18 T cell receptor beta chains from one specimen sequenced in a study of cytomegalovirus exposure and HLA in healthy donors. Primers included in the PCR were 60 Vbeta and 13 Jbeta primers. Assay: immunoSEQ multiplex PCR; the TCRdb copy retains only in-frame clones and omits some. Among more than 95,000 clones listed, over 65% were seen once. The sequencing sample was made of PBMCs. The receptors come from a man between 40 and 49 years old in good health and CMV-seropositive.

The J gene is TRBJ1-1, the V gene TRBV28; tentative D call: TRBD1 (6 bases). Trimming cost V 3 bases and J 5 bases, with 19 bases left between them. The CDR3 runs to 16 residues. CDR1 is MDHEN, CDR2 SYDVKM, per germline. CDR3 DNA sequence: TGTGCCAGCAGTTTTTTAACGGCAGGGGATGAGACTGAAGCTTTCTTT. Translated, it gives CASSFLTAGDETEAFF.

The J gene is TRBJ2-1, the V gene TRBV28, with TRBD1 matching 7 bases. J gave up 9 bases and V 5 bases, and 7 bases lay outside the gene matches. CDR1 is MDHEN, CDR2 SYDVKM, per germline. The CDR3 totals 13 residues. Here the CDR3 DNA reads TGTGCCAGCAGTCCACAGACAGGGCTTGAGCAGTTCTTC. Translating it yields CASSPQTGLEQFF.

The chain combines TRBV6-4 with TRBJ2-1; TRBD2 matches at 7 bases. Germline CDR1 and CDR2: MRHNA and SNTAGT. The V segment lost 7 bases and the J segment 7 bases; nucleotides outside the gene matches: 13. The CDR3 extends over 15 amino acids. The CDR3 region is CASTALAGVGNEQFF. CDR3 nucleotides: TGTGCCAGCACCGCCCTCGCGGGAGTTGGGAATGAGCAGTTCTTC.

The chain combines TRBV2 with TRBJ1-2; 9 bases are a match to TRBD1. This CDR3 region has 14 residues. With V trimmed by 4 bases and J by 4 bases, 4 bases remained unmatched. The germline CDR1 and CDR2 sequences are SNHLY and FYNNEI. CDR3 in amino acids: CASSGTTGGYGYTF. CDR3 bases: TGTGCCAGCAGTGGGACGACAGGGGGCTATGGCTACACCTTC.

The chain carries TRBV7-9 and TRBJ2-3, with 7 bases lining up with TRBD1. There are 14 residues in the CDR3. After removal of 5 bases from V and 0 bases from J, the junction contained 2 bases not matched to a gene. Looked up from germline, CDR1 is SEHNR and CDR2 is FQNEAQ (reference sequence). The CDR3 sequence: CASSMGQSTDTQYF. CDR3 DNA: TGTGCCAGCAGCATGGGACAGAGCACAGATACGCAGTATTTT.

This chain uses TRBV5-4 with TRBJ2-5; 7 bases are shared with TRBD2. Germline V gene lookup returns CDR1 SGHNT and CDR2 YYREEE (reference sequence). This CDR3 comprises 14 residues. V was clipped by 2 bases and J by 3 bases; unmatched bases: 4. The CDR3 region has the DNA TGTGCCAGCAGCTTAGCGGGGACGGAAGAGACCCAGTACTTC. It specifies CASSLAGTEETQYF.

This chain links TRBV6-6 with TRBJ1-1; a possible D gene is TRBD1 (5 bases). Germline CDR1 MNHNY, CDR2 SVGAGI (reference sequence). The CDR3 contains 14 residues. The V end lost 5 bases, the J end lost 3 bases, and 13 bases lay between the germline ends. Here the CDR3 reads CASSPRGGDTEAFF. In DNA, the CDR3 is TGTGCCAGCAGTCCGCGCGGGGGGGACACTGAAGCTTTCTTT.

The rearrangement links TRBV29-1 to TRBJ2-7, with 12 positions matching TRBD1. Germline V lookup: CDR1 SQVTM, CDR2 ANQGSEA. V was pared by 4 bases and J by 0 bases, with 16 bases of the junction left unmatched. This CDR3 region has 19 residues. The CDR3 DNA is TGCAGCGTTGTATCGAGTGGGACAGGGGGCTTTACATCCTCCTACGAGCAGTACTTC. This translates into CSVVSSGTGGFTSSYEQYF.

V gene TRBV6-5 combines with J gene TRBJ2-1, with D possibly being TRBD1 (6 bases). The CDR3 runs to 16 residues. Germline V lookup: CDR1 MNHEY, CDR2 SVGAGI. The germline V and J ends were trimmed by 2 bases and 4 bases, with 15 bases remaining between them. As DNA, the CDR3 is TGTGCCAGCAGTTACGCCGCCGGGACAAATTACAATGAGCAGTTCTTC. This codes for CASSYAAGTNYNEQFF.

CDR3 in amino acids: CASTETGVGSYEQYF. The CDR3 DNA reads as TGTGCCAGCACCGAGACAGGGGTAGGGTCCTACGAGCAGTACTTC. The V and J genes are TRBV6-6 and TRBJ2-7; 8 nucleotides agree with TRBD1. CDR1 is MNHNY and CDR2 is SVGAGI in the germline V gene (reference sequence). Trimming removed 7 bases from V and 1 base from J; junction bases left unmatched: 9. This CDR3 has 15 residues.

The rearrangement joins TRBV29-1 to TRBJ2-7; D perhaps matches TRBD2 (6 bases). The V gene lost 3 bases and the J gene lost 2 bases, with 11 bases spanning the gap. The germline V gene has CDR1 SQVTM and CDR2 ANQGSEA. The CDR3 spans 13 residues. The CDR3 DNA sequence: TGCAGCGTTGAGGGCAGGGAGGCCTACGAGCAGTACTTC. The encoded protein is CSVEGREAYEQYF.

In DNA form, the CDR3 reads TGTGCCAGCAGCGCACCGGGACACCTCTACGAGCAGTACTTC. Its translation is CASSAPGHLYEQYF. This chain links TRBV11-1 with TRBJ2-7; weak D call: TRBD1 (6 bases). The CDR3 spans 14 residues. Germline assignment: CDR1 SGHAT and CDR2 FQDESV (reference sequence). Between the trimmed V and J ends, which lost 5 bases and 3 bases, there was a span of 14 bases.

V and J are TRBV16 and TRBJ2-1, with D perhaps TRBD2 (5 bases). V lost 6 bases and J lost 2, with 14 bases in between. This CDR3 spans 15 amino acids. Per the germline V gene, CDR1 is KGHSY and CDR2 is FQNENV. For the CDR3, the DNA is TGTGCCAGCAGACCCACTAGAAGCCCCTACAATGAGCAGTTCTTC. Translated, it gives CASRPTRSPYNEQFF.

The gene calls are TRBV11-2 and TRBJ2-1; 10 bases match TRBD2. This CDR3 region has 15 residues. V shed 6 bases, J shed 8 bases, and the junction held 10 bases outside the gene matches. Germline V CDR1 and CDR2: SGHAT, FQNNGV. The CDR3: CASRRSSGSWDEQFF. The CDR3 nucleotides read TGTGCCAGCAGGAGGTCTAGCGGGAGTTGGGATGAGCAGTTCTTC. The full variable domain, in which reference TRBV11-2 and TRBJ2-1 provide the parts outside the CDR3, is EAGVAQSPRYKIIEKRQSVAFWCNPISGHATLYWYQQILGQGPKLLIQFQNNGVVDDSQLPKDRFSAERLKGVDSTLKIQPAKLEDSAVYLCASRRSSGSWDEQFFGPGTRLTVL.

The chain has TRBV7-6 and TRBJ1-5; D perhaps matches TRBD1 (5 bases). Trimming took off 1 base at V and 6 bases at J, with 13 bases between the two ends. The germline V gene encodes CDR1 SGHVS and CDR2 FNYEAQ. The CDR3 sequence is 15 residues long. CDR3 loop: CASSLGGGESQPQHF. In DNA, the CDR3 is TGTGCCAGCAGCTTAGGCGGGGGAGAGAGTCAGCCCCAGCATTTT. The variable domain in full, completed from reference TRBV7-6 and TRBJ1-5, reads GAGVSQSPRYKVTKRGQDVALRCDPISGHVSLYWYRQALGQGPEFLTYFNYEAQQDKSGLPNDRFSAERPEGSISTLTIQRTEQRDSAMYRCASSLGGGESQPQHFGDGTRLSIL.

The chain couples TRBV28 to TRBJ1-3; 8 bases align to TRBD1. This CDR3 spans 15 amino acids. V was pared by 5 bases and J by 6 bases, with 9 bases of the junction left unmatched. The germline V gene encodes CDR1 MDHEN and CDR2 SYDVKM. The CDR3, as DNA: TGTGCCAGCAGTCGGCCCAGACAGGGGAAAAACACCATATATTTT. Residues: CASSRPRQGKNTIYF.

Worth noting for this clone: The same CDR3 arises from other DNA sequences in this sample as well. This rearrangement joins TRBV15 to TRBJ2-7, with 7 bases that match TRBD1. This CDR3 region has 16 residues. Germline V gives CDR1 LNHNV, CDR2 YYDKDF (reference sequence). V was pared by 5 bases and J by 3 bases, with 13 bases of the junction left unmatched. The CDR3 DNA follows: TGTGCCACCAGCTACCGTTTGACAGGGAACATCTACGAGCAGTACTTC. Translation gives CATSYRLTGNIYEQYF.

The chain combines TRBV6-1 with TRBJ1-4, with D perhaps TRBD1 (6 bases). The CDR3 sequence is 15 residues long. The ends were cut back, 2 bases at V and 4 bases at J, with 11 bases in the middle. CDR1 is MNHNS, CDR2 SASEGT, per germline. The CDR3, as DNA: TGTGCCAGCAGTGAATCCGGGACACTTAATGAAAAACTGTTTTTT. It codes for CASSESGTLNEKLFF.